This T cell receptor beta chain stems from a study of cytomegalovirus exposure and HLA in healthy donors. Study-wide findings and caveats: Because they were indistinguishable, some V segments, including TRBV6-2 and TRBV6-3, were excluded.

In its sample, this clone was seen once. What it binds is unknown. The PCR ran on 60 Vbeta and 13 Jbeta primers. TCRdb's copy holds only in-frame clones and misses some; the assay was immunoSEQ multiplex PCR. The sample carries about 170,000 clones, roughly two thirds recorded once. This CDR3 is 16 amino acids long. Germline V gene data show CDR1 as SGHTA and CDR2 as FQGNSA. V lost 5 bases and J lost 4, with 17 bases in between. V gene TRBV7-2 combines with J gene TRBJ2-2; a possible D gene is TRBD1 (6 bases). This clonotype originated in a woman aged 18-29 years in good health and CMV-seropositive. The sample was PBMCs. The chain's CDR3 is CASSRLGQAATGELFF. The CDR3 DNA follows: TGTGCCAGCAGCCGACTGGGACAAGCCGCCACCGGGGAGCTGTTTTTT.